This section outlines one T cell receptor (beta chain) sequence together with its context. The antigen is undetermined. The authors ran a second PCR of 7 to 11 cycles using a sample-barcoded 5' primer and a J-beta primer mix. MiXCR, run by TCRdb on the 5' RACE reads, gives a single entry per CDR3 protein. The sample lists hundreds of thousands of distinct CDR3 sequences; around 21% were seen once. This sample is part of a study of blood T cells in healthy people across ages. Study at large: With template switching, about one barcoded beta molecule was captured per two T cells. The study, taken as a whole, reports: Significant beta diversity loss was already apparent by age approximately 40, declining roughly linearly. Unsorted PBMC input precluded a conclusive naive versus antigen-experienced comparison. For the donors, CMV status was unknown and possibly confounded expanded clonotype changes.

The CDR3 totals 14 residues. The V gene end was trimmed by 8 bases and the J gene end by 2 bases; junction bases not matched to a gene: 9. CDR1 MNHEY and CDR2 SVGAGI come from the germline V gene. This clonotype originated in a man between 65 and 85 years old in good health. This sequence joins TRBV6-5 and TRBJ2-7, with 7 nucleotides matching TRBD1. The sample consisted of blood. CDR3 in DNA: TGTGCCAGCGGGGTGGCAGGGGGAACCTACGAGCAGTACTTC. Translated, it gives CASGVAGGTYEQYF.